This TCR beta chain was retrieved from a study of beta chain features in type 1 diabetes. Only a few counts were recorded for this clone. The isolated RNA, all of it, was reverse transcribed, so expressed TCRB transcripts were what got sequenced. Profiling relied on immunoSEQ multiplex PCR, and the TCRdb table lists in-frame clones only, not all of them. The table shows around 340,000 clones, with roughly 21% occurring only once. Averaging approximately 120 mL, one heparinised blood draw was given by each donor. Using CD45RO/CCR7/CD25/CD127/CD95/CD27, CD4+ naive, central memory, regulatory and stem cell-like memory cells were sorted. This receptor was obtained from a woman between 18 and 30 years old in good health. Specimen: naive CD4+ T cells from blood.

Here the CDR3 DNA reads TGTGCCAGCAGCTTGGGGACTAGCCGCTACAATGAGCAGTTCTTC. Translation gives CASSLGTSRYNEQFF. V usage is TRBV5-6 and J usage is TRBJ2-1; 8 nucleotides match TRBD2. This CDR3 region has 15 residues. V was pared by 0 bases and J by 3 bases, with 2 bases of the junction left unmatched. The V gene's germline CDR1 is SGHDT and CDR2 YYEEEE.